This section outlines one TCR beta chain sequence together with its context. This clone has just one count. Its antigen target is currently unknown. Qualities for individual bases were not recorded, and no much larger clone is one base off. The cohort comprised more than 550 healthy bone marrow donors. Cohort members were all nominally healthy when sampled, although unrecorded immune exposures were likely present. The donor tested CMV seropositive and was one of the 289 seropositive cohort members. Each donor provided a peripheral blood sample, and peripheral blood mononuclear cells were used for TCR beta sequencing. The Qiagen DNeasy Blood Extraction Kit was used to extract genomic DNA from the blood cell samples. Libraries were prepared through the immunoSEQ multiplex PCR assay. For the multiplex PCR, a mixture combining 60 forward primers for TCR Vbeta segments and 13 reverse primers for TCR Jbeta segments was used. Amplification of the CDR3 region of rearranged TCR beta genes was performed with a multiplex PCR assay on genomic DNA. The amplified TCR beta libraries were sequenced on the Illumina HiSeq System as 87-base-pair reads. Under the source paper's analysis protocol: Across the 700 or so repertoires, a later analysis counted 60 million to 90 million unique TCR beta chains, roughly 11 million of which were shared by at least two donors. To remove PCR and sequencing errors, raw reads were error-corrected and collapsed into unique sequences using a nearest-neighbor algorithm that merged closely related sequences. CDR3 sequences were aligned to IMGT reference sequences to assign V, D and J gene segments. For a sequence to be retained, at least a six-nucleotide match to both a V gene segment and a J gene segment was required. Rearrangements were classified as productive when the CDR3 lacked stop codons and remained in frame with V and J, and all other rearrangements were classified as non-productive. Following IMGT convention, CDR3 was defined as the stretch from the second conserved V-encoded cysteine to the conserved J-encoded phenylalanine. In an earlier analysis of around 600 of the donors, sequences lacking an unambiguous match to a single V gene segment were excluded. In an earlier analysis of approximately 610 of the donors, V segments were called functional above 56.7% productive rearrangements and were called segregating when the between-donor standard deviation exceeded 5%. A statistical classification framework was developed to diagnose cytomegalovirus status using the catalog of TCR beta chain sequences. In a later analysis, TCR nucleotide sequences were compared against IMGT/GENE-DB human TR gene sequences so that V and J genes could be assigned. The TCRdist pipeline was used in a later analysis to assign CDR3 sequences and most-parsimonious VDJ recombination scenarios. In a later analysis, each TCR beta chain was defined by its CDR3 amino acid sequence together with its V-gene family, and reads lacking a unique V-gene family were excluded. To address suspected cross-contamination and a sequencing artifact, a later analysis removed 592 highly shared, low-generation-probability nucleotide sequences. In a later analysis, a clonal expansion index was calculated for each public chain from normalized within-repertoire ranks of inferred template counts. A later analysis computed generation probabilities with a VDJ recombination model fitted to out-of-frame rearrangements, and checked the results against IGoR. In a later analysis, hypergeometric tests were used to score TCR-TCR, TCR-HLA and TCR-CMV co-occurrence, with a repertoire-size bias correction applied to TCR pairs. False discovery rates were estimated in a later analysis by permuting HLA or CMV assignments 20 times. In a later analysis, co-occurring TCRs were grouped with DBSCAN, and TCRdist sequence similarity was added when clustering was performed within HLA-allele-positive subsets. Repertoires with fewer than 30,000 or more than 120,000 public chains, plus five repertoires with anomalous nucleotide sharing, were excluded from co-occurrence clustering. TCRdb took over this immuneACCESS table, retaining in-frame rearrangements with V and J assigned. Such tables are incomplete; in checked studies, under half of the missing clones stem from an unresolved V gene, and the remainder is unexplained. For V, J and clone size, that table is used; D and trimming come from the DNA. Here the sample has roughly 150,000 clones; approximately 80% occur a single time. The ten top clones hold around 6.1% of the sample.

These data originate in a study of cytomegalovirus exposure and HLA in healthy donors (dated by TCRdb to 2015 to 2018). Regarding the research as a whole: An earlier analysis of 587 of the donors reported approximately 260 Gb of sequence data and around 110 million unique TCR beta sequences obtained from 180 million or so T cells. About 280 gigabases of sequencing data and around 80 million unique TCR sequences made up an early release that covered approximately 620 HLA-typed donors. The genetic ancestry cluster associated with self-reported Caucasian donors included 81% of the 398 genotyped donors. The aim of the study was to test whether cataloging public T cell receptors could identify signatures of past pathogen exposure. The T cell repertoires of some 700 subjects were profiled by immunosequencing and related to cytomegalovirus serostatus. Along with the 666-subject first cohort, a separate validation cohort of 120 different subjects was used. To predict cytomegalovirus infection status, the study brought together high-throughput TCR immunosequencing, statistical association of individual TCRs with disease status, and machine learning. A later analysis re-analyzed previously published TCR beta repertoires from hundreds of donors and added high-resolution HLA genotyping to study TCR occurrence patterns. The later analysis used no new phenotypic data to find candidate immune exposures, relying instead on TCR beta sequences and their occurrence across donors. An earlier analysis of a few hundred of the donors applied high-throughput TCR beta sequencing to assess whether each TCR beta V gene segment acted as functional or pseudogenic. Donor age, sex, ethnicity and CMV serostatus were compiled alongside the repertoire data. A later genetic analysis used genome-wide SNP genotypes for about three fifths of the roughly 700 donors, treating that subset as a discovery cohort. All discovery cohort repertoires had been generated on a single sequencing platform. Class I and class II HLA loci were covered by the typing at four-digit resolution. The number of donors typed differed by locus, with 629-630 for A, B, C, DRB1 and DQB1, more than 500 for DQA1, some 570 for DPA1, and about 450 for DPB1. A few DR-DQ haplotypes were treated as single units for association and clustering because of strong linkage in the cohort. On average, around 240,000 unique TCR beta nucleotide sequences were sequenced per donor among a few hundred genotyped donors of the cohort, with roughly 18% of those sequences being non-productive. Overall study results and their limits: While some public TCRs were present in many individuals, most TCR sequences turned up only very rarely across donors. Linkage disequilibrium might explain the correlated functional status among segregating V segments, but an unknown experimental factor could not be ruled out. Because counts were too low, around 18 rarely observed V segments, including chromosome 9 orphons, were left out of the earlier analysis of about 500 of the donors. Because the 87-base-pair reads could not distinguish some IMGT-functional V segments, including TRBV6-2 and TRBV6-3, those segments were excluded. Because some donors lacked HLA typing at each locus, the association tests relied only on the typed subset. Immune exposure information for the cohort was limited to CMV serostatus. In a later analysis, the rate of TCR association differed among HLA loci, with DRB1 alleles having the most associated TCRs and HLA-C alleles having the fewest. A later genetic analysis reported fewer N-insertions in productive TCRs among donors in an Asian-associated ancestry cluster than the roughly 650-donor mean. In a later analysis, around 17,000 TCR beta sequences were associated with specific HLA alleles at a false discovery rate of 0.05. A cluster of highly shared sequence variants was judged likely to be a technical artifact of the sequencing pipeline. The authors suggested that the approach could potentially be generalized to other disease states and immunological phenotypes. Three of the identified cytomegalovirus-associated TCR beta chains were confirmed in vitro to be specific for cytomegalovirus antigens. In the study, 150 to 200 TCR beta chains were listed as associated with cytomegalovirus. In a later analysis, HLA-associated TCR beta chains showed more clonal expansion and lower generation probabilities than non-associated chains that were equally common. Most CMV-associated TCR beta chains appeared to be HLA-restricted in a later analysis, and the HLA associations seemed to be driven largely by CMV exposure. A later genetic analysis associated a missense DCLRE1C variant with V-gene and J-gene trimming of TCR beta chains, and an independent cohort replicated the association. In both the original and validation cohorts, the classifier was reported to diagnose cytomegalovirus status with high specificity and sensitivity. Assigning TCR associations to individual alleles was difficult when HLA alleles, especially DR and DQ, strongly co-occurred. A later analysis reported that several top co-occurrence clusters appeared linked to parvovirus B19, influenza, CMV and Epstein-Barr virus. In an earlier analysis of around 600 of the donors, most TCR beta V segments were observed in productive rearrangements about 87% or about 30% of the time, broadly matching IMGT annotations. A further reported finding was that TCR beta sequences accurately predicted the HLA-A and HLA-B alleles for most subjects in the first cohort. Sequencing depth was assumed to be roughly uniform across donors in the presence/absence analyses, though that assumption may not hold. In this cohort, only TCR beta chains were sequenced, and detectable features were limited by the absence of alpha or paired-chain data.

The CDR3 contains 13 residues, cysteine and phenylalanine counted. The DNA shown is the 39-base CDR3, in frame from base 1. The junction shows trimming of 5 bases on V and 7 bases on J, and the gene matches do not reach 7 bases of it. CDR1 and CDR2, per the germline V gene, are MGHRA and YSYEKL. Rearrangement joined TRBV4-1 to TRBJ1-1, and TRBD1 aligns with 7 junction nucleotides. The source of this sequence is a man between 25 and 39 years old in good health and CMV-seropositive. The sample was PBMCs. The CDR3 corresponds to CASSTARGLEAFF. The DNA reads as follows: TGCGCCAGCAGCACCGCTAGGGGGCTTGAAGCTTTCTTT.